A selection of T cell receptor beta chains follows, all from one sample in a study of blood T cell repertoires in COVID-19. Sequencing used immunoSEQ multiplex PCR; TCRdb keeps in-frame clones, though not all of them. Seen here are roughly 160,000 clones, approximately 81% observed once, and the top ten hold approximately 14%. Material for sequencing was peripheral blood. Source of these receptors: a man in his late teens or twenties with active or convalescent COVID-19. The CDR3 runs from the conserved cysteine through the conserved F or W. Fields, in order: V gene, J gene, D gene, clone size, CDR3 DNA, CDR3 protein. The D gene is left open where the match is weak. Clone size appears in some rows only: once, few, many, or a class for an expanded clone.

>TRBV28|TRBJ2-1|TRBD2|once
TGTGCCAGCAGTTCCAGGGGACTAGCGGGAGAAAGGGCTGGCAATGAGCAGTTCTTC
CASSSRGLAGERAGNEQFF
>TRBV28|TRBJ1-2|-|once
TGTGCCAGCGGACTCATTAAGGGCTACACCTTC
CASGLIKGYTF
>TRBV2|TRBJ2-6|TRBD1|-
TGTGCCAGCAGTTGGACAGGGGCTTCCGGGGCCAACGTCCTGACTTTC
CASSWTGASGANVLTF
>TRBV7-2|TRBJ1-2|TRBD1|once
TGTGCCAGCAGTCCTACCGGGACAGAGGGACTTAACTATGGCTACACCTTC
CASSPTGTEGLNYGYTF
>TRBV6-1|TRBJ1-5|-|-
TGTGCCAGCAGAGAACTGGGGGCAAGGATCAATCAGCCCCAGCATTTT
CASRELGARINQPQHF
>TRBV9|TRBJ1-1|TRBD1|-
TGTGCCAGCAGCGCCACAGGGGGCACCACTGAAGCTTTCTTT
CASSATGGTTEAFF
>TRBV6-5|TRBJ1-2|-|-
TGTGCCAGCCTCCGCCAATGGGAGCGCCTCTATGGCTACACCTTC
CASLRQWERLYGYTF
>TRBV6-1|TRBJ1-6|-|-
TGTGCCAGCAGTGAGAGGGGAGGGGGCTCCTATAATTCACCCCTCCACTTT
CASSERGGGSYNSPLHF
>TRBV18|TRBJ2-7|-|-
TGTGCCAGCTCACCCCAGTTCGGGATGGGTGGTAACGAGCAGTACTTC
CASSPQFGMGGNEQYF
>TRBV5-1|TRBJ1-6|TRBD1|-
TGCGCCAGCAGCCCGGACAGGGGCAACTCACCCCTCCACTTT
CASSPDRGNSPLHF
>TRBV30|TRBJ1-5|-|-
TGTGCCTGGAGCCGTGGCAGTTATAGCAATCAGCCCCAGCATTTT
CAWSRGSYSNQPQHF
>TRBV4-1|TRBJ2-1|TRBD2|-
TGCGCCAGCAGCCAAGTTAGTGGCGGGGGGGCTAATTACAATGAGCAGTTCTTC
CASSQVSGGGANYNEQFF
>TRBV5-1|TRBJ2-7|-|-
TGCGCCAGCAGCCCTGGACAGATAGCCTACGAGCAGTACTTC
CASSPGQIAYEQYF
>TRBV24-1|TRBJ1-5|-|-
TGTGCCACCAGTGATTTAGGGCAGGGCGGACGTGGCAATCAGCCCCAGCATTTT
CATSDLGQGGRGNQPQHF
>TRBV6-5|TRBJ2-3|-|-
TGTGCCAGCAGCCCCTCAACAGGGCGCACAGATACGCAGTATTTT
CASSPSTGRTDTQYF
>TRBV4-1|TRBJ2-2|-|few
TGCGCCAGCAGCCAAGATCCCGGGAACCTAAGGGAGCTGTTTTTT
CASSQDPGNLRELFF
>TRBV28|TRBJ2-6|-|-
TGTGCCAGCAGTAAGACGGGTTCTGGGGCCAACGTCCTGACTTTC
CASSKTGSGANVLTF
>TRBV28|TRBJ1-2|-|-
TGTGCCAGCAGTTTAGGCCTGACAGAGGCCTATGGCTACACCTTC
CASSLGLTEAYGYTF
>TRBV4-1|TRBJ2-7|-|-
TGCGCCAGCAGCCAAGAGTCATTCCGGTACGAGCAGTACTTC
CASSQESFRYEQYF
>TRBV29-1|TRBJ1-6|-|-
TGCAGCGTCCTGGACGGGGTTAATTCACCCCTCCACTTT
CSVLDGVNSPLHF
>TRBV30|TRBJ1-1|-|-
TGTGCCGGGACAAACAGGGTTCTGAACACTGAAGCTTTCTTT
CAGTNRVLNTEAFF
>TRBV18|TRBJ1-1|-|once
TGTGCCAGCTCACCACAGCCAGGGATCACTGAAGCTTTCTTT
CASSPQPGITEAFF
>TRBV7-6|TRBJ1-1|TRBD1|once
TGTGCCAGCAGCTTACACAGGGGCATGAACACTGAAGCTTTCTTT
CASSLHRGMNTEAFF
>TRBV15|TRBJ2-7|TRBD1|-
TGTGCCACCAGCAGAACTCCTCCCGACAGGGCAATCTACGAGCAGTACTTC
CATSRTPPDRAIYEQYF
>TRBV6-5|TRBJ2-5|TRBD1|-
TGTGCCAGCAGTTCCGGGACAGGGGTCGGGGAGACCCAGTACTTC
CASSSGTGVGETQYF
>TRBV6-1|TRBJ1-4|TRBD1|once
TGTGCCAGCAGTGAAGCCGGGACAGGGGGTGAAAAACTGTTTTTT
CASSEAGTGGEKLFF
>TRBV19|TRBJ1-2|-|-
TGTGCCAGTAGTATTCTGCGGACAGCCCAGAGGGGCTACACCTTC
CASSILRTAQRGYTF
>TRBV5-1|TRBJ2-2|TRBD2|-
TGCGCCAGCAGCCCTAATTCGGGCGGGAGTGTCGCCAGGGAGCTGTTTTTT
CASSPNSGGSVARELFF
>TRBV5-4|TRBJ2-5|-|-
TGTGCCAGCAAATCGGACTCCTGGGGAGAGACCCAGTACTTC
CASKSDSWGETQYF
>TRBV6-5|TRBJ1-4|-|-
TGTGCCAGCAGGCGAGACGGGGCAACTAATGAAAAACTGTTTTTT
CASRRDGATNEKLFF
>TRBV15|TRBJ1-5|TRBD1|-
TGTGCCACCAGCAGAGGGACAGGGGGGCAGCCCCAGCATTTT
CATSRGTGGQPQHF
>TRBV2|TRBJ1-5|TRBD1|-
TGTGCCAGCAGACGGCGGGACAGGAGAGGTCAGCCCCAGCATTTT
CASRRRDRRGQPQHF
>TRBV28|TRBJ1-4|TRBD1|-
TGTGCCAGCCTCGACAGGGATAAGGAAAAACTGTTTTTT
CASLDRDKEKLFF
>TRBV28|TRBJ2-5|-|-
TGTGCCAGCAGGCCAACAGGGCTCGAGACCCAGTACTTC
CASRPTGLETQYF
>TRBV11-2|TRBJ2-3|TRBD2|-
TGTGCCAGCAGCTTAGGGAAGACTAGCGGGAGCTTTGGTACGCAGTATTTT
CASSLGKTSGSFGTQYF
>TRBV7-9|TRBJ2-1|TRBD1|once
TGTGCCAGCAGCTTACAGGGACAGGGCTATAATGAGCAGTTCTTC
CASSLQGQGYNEQFF
>TRBV29-1|TRBJ2-7|-|-
TGCAGCGTTGATGCAGGGGTGCAGTACTTC
CSVDAGVQYF
>TRBV18|TRBJ1-2|-|-
TGTGCCAGCTCACCACCGGAAGGAGGGGACTATGGCTACACCTTC
CASSPPEGGDYGYTF
>TRBV29-1|TRBJ2-3|-|-
TGCAGCGTTTTCAGTCCTGGCACAGATACGCAGTATTTT
CSVFSPGTDTQYF